Here is one TCR beta chain with its context. This sample stems from a study of blood T cell repertoires in COVID-19. V shed 6 bases and J 5 bases; nucleotides not matched to a gene: 16. The CDR3 length is 17 residues. Germline lookup yields CDR1 SNHLY and CDR2 FYNNEI. Original processing methods: Estimated nucleated cell counts came from reference gene primer amplification. Profiled with immunoSEQ multiplex PCR; TCRdb holds only in-frame clones, not every one. V, J and clone size derive from that table, while D and trimming were established from the DNA sequence. The sample holds around 250,000 clones, more than 75% seen once.

Material for sequencing was PBMCs or T cells enriched from blood (not recorded which). The sequence came from a woman aged 50 to 60 who had recovered from COVID-19. This sequence joins TRBV2 and TRBJ2-5, with 9 bases that match TRBD2. CDR3 sequence (DNA): TGTGCCAGCAGAGTTTCTAGCGGGGTGTATTTGAAGGAGACCCAGTACTTC. It is translated as CASRVSSGVYLKETQYF. The full variable domain, with the rest looked up from reference TRBV2 and TRBJ2-5, is EPEVTQTPSHQVTQMGQEVILRCVPISNHLYFYWYRQILGQKVEFLVSFYNNEISEKSEIFDDQFSVERPDGSNFTLKIRSTKLEDSAMYFCASRVSSGVYLKETQYFGPGTRLLVL.